What follows describes a single TCR beta chain. Antigen specificity is unknown. V was trimmed by 6 bases and J by 7 bases, leaving 22 bases between them. CDR1 and CDR2 (germline): SGHTA, FQGNSA. This CDR3 comprises 16 residues. This sample is drawn from a study of response to subunit inactivated influenza vaccine. General study results and limits: The study's authors posited that every seasonal influenza vaccination enlists few new T cells.

Each CDR3 protein gets one entry after TCRdb re-called the RT-PCR reads with MiXCR. The sample records hundreds of thousands of distinct CDR3 sequences, approximately 10% being singletons. The J gene is TRBJ2-1, the V gene TRBV7-2; tentatively, D is TRBD2 (5 bases). The source of this sequence is a man aged 45-65 years who received an inactivated influenza vaccine. The sample was PBMCs from blood, taken roughly 45 days after vaccination. Here the CDR3 DNA reads TGTGCCAGCAGTTCAGATCGGTGGAGGACTGGGAATGAGCAGTTCTTC. Translated, it gives CASSSDRWRTGNEQFF.